These T cell receptor beta chains were read from a single sample in a study of vaccination and CD4 T cells after COVID-19. MiXCR was run by TCRdb on the PCR reads, yielding one entry per CDR3 protein. Among around 8,100 distinct CDR3 sequences listed, about 20% were seen once. Their antigens remain unidentified. This sample comprised CD4+ T cells from blood, cultured in vitro, obtained after SARS-CoV-2 vaccination. The receptors come from a human donor who had recovered from COVID-19. Both conserved end residues are part of each CDR3.

v_call: TRBV10-1
j_call: TRBJ2-4
cdr3_aa: CASSGGSAYNIQYF

v_call: TRBV28
j_call: TRBJ2-1
cdr3_aa: CASSSGGGPYNEQFF

v_call: TRBV28
j_call: TRBJ2-1
cdr3_aa: CASRRLLAGATYNEQFF

v_call: TRBV20-1
j_call: TRBJ1-6
cdr3_aa: CSALQGSSYNSPLHF

v_call: TRBV6-1
j_call: TRBJ1-1
cdr3_aa: CASNPRGGGEAFF

v_call: TRBV20-1
j_call: TRBJ2-5
cdr3_aa: CSARGPGGETQYF

v_call: TRBV20-1
j_call: TRBJ2-1
cdr3_aa: CSARGRGSSLNEQFF

v_call: TRBV24-1
j_call: TRBJ2-2
cdr3_aa: CATRRSSSTGELFF

v_call: TRBV7-6
j_call: TRBJ2-3
cdr3_aa: CASSLARVAGDTQYF

v_call: TRBV7-2
j_call: TRBJ2-2
cdr3_aa: CASSGWDTGELFF

v_call: TRBV5-1
j_call: TRBJ1-3
cdr3_aa: CASSLGGSGNTIYF

v_call: TRBV23-1
j_call: TRBJ2-7
cdr3_aa: CASSQCEGENEQYF

v_call: TRBV19
j_call: TRBJ2-1
cdr3_aa: CASSPRTNRDEQFF

v_call: TRBV4-1
j_call: TRBJ2-7
cdr3_aa: CASSQDGTRPRTYEQYF

v_call: TRBV10-1
j_call: TRBJ1-1
cdr3_aa: CAGENTEAFF

v_call: TRBV10-3
j_call: TRBJ1-1
cdr3_aa: CAISQQGAAEVFF

v_call: TRBV5-6
j_call: TRBJ2-1
cdr3_aa: CASSLGGYAYNEQFF

v_call: TRBV20-1
j_call: TRBJ1-2
cdr3_aa: CSAPGERGGYTF

v_call: TRBV11-1
j_call: TRBJ2-7
cdr3_aa: CASSSGGSWDEQYF

v_call: TRBV18
j_call: TRBJ1-2
cdr3_aa: CASSPPRTGGDYGYTF

v_call: TRBV4-3
j_call: TRBJ2-6
cdr3_aa: CASSQELLGAGLSGANVLTF

v_call: TRBV14
j_call: TRBJ2-7
cdr3_aa: CASSQPGHPYEQYF

v_call: TRBV7-9
j_call: TRBJ1-5
cdr3_aa: CASSFEGSNQPQHF

v_call: TRBV28
j_call: TRBJ1-6
cdr3_aa: CASNRDDSPLHF

v_call: TRBV6-2/TRBV6-3
j_call: TRBJ2-5
cdr3_aa: CASSWTSGGAETQYF

v_call: TRBV11-2
j_call: TRBJ2-5
cdr3_aa: CASSSSGVTQYF

v_call: TRBV28
j_call: TRBJ2-3
cdr3_aa: CASSFLLRSTDTQYF

v_call: TRBV6-1
j_call: TRBJ1-2
cdr3_aa: CASSEGGANYGYTF

v_call: TRBV28
j_call: TRBJ1-2
cdr3_aa: CASSSGVPYGYTF

v_call: TRBV7-2
j_call: TRBJ1-5
cdr3_aa: CASGVRGQQPQHF

v_call: TRBV4-1
j_call: TRBJ2-1
cdr3_aa: CASNGGLAPSSGEQFF

v_call: TRBV5-1
j_call: TRBJ1-2
cdr3_aa: CASSPSDPGIGYTF

v_call: TRBV7-3
j_call: TRBJ2-3
cdr3_aa: CASSASGGASTDTQYF

v_call: TRBV7-8
j_call: TRBJ1-1
cdr3_aa: CASSPVAGVNTEAFF

v_call: TRBV4-1
j_call: TRBJ1-5
cdr3_aa: CASSQDSSNQPQHF

v_call: TRBV29-1
j_call: TRBJ2-3
cdr3_aa: CSAGAWRYDTQYF

v_call: TRBV20-1
j_call: TRBJ2-7
cdr3_aa: CSARVGQEYYEQYF

v_call: TRBV20-1
j_call: TRBJ2-7
cdr3_aa: CSAPTGGPYEQYF

v_call: TRBV4-1
j_call: TRBJ1-3
cdr3_aa: CASSPPGQIHGNTIYF

v_call: TRBV6-1
j_call: TRBJ2-7
cdr3_aa: CASTRRDSIYEQYF